This record concerns one T cell receptor beta chain sequence. Its antigen is currently not known. Within one base of it there is no much larger clone, and no base qualities were kept. From a lookup of the germline V gene, CDR1 and CDR2 are SGHRS and YFSETQ. From cysteine to phenylalanine, the CDR3 is 16 amino acids long. The sequence is cut down to CDR3 DNA, 48 bases in frame from base 1. V and J are truncated by 0 bases and 2 bases respectively, leaving an intervening sequence of 12 bases. Stable Graves' hyperthyroidism was defined as no progression to ophthalmopathy during 18 months of follow-up. Hyperthyroidism patients were newly diagnosed, with disease duration under 2 months, and aged 18 to 65 years. The study excluded patients with uncontrolled infections, other autoimmune diseases, pregnancy or lactation. Diagnoses were established on the basis of clinical symptoms, serum thyroxine and TRAb, thyroid ultrasound, and orbital computed tomography. PBMCs were isolated from more than 8 ml of fresh peripheral blood by Ficoll-Paque density gradient centrifugation. Trizol reagent was used to extract total RNA, and RNA quality was then checked on an Agilent 2100 Bioanalyzer.

This entry comes from a study of T cells in Graves' hyperthyroidism and ophthalmopathy (dated by TCRdb to the late 2010s). Context from the whole study: Peripheral blood was collected at initial diagnosis, before any treatment. The 100 discovery patients were randomly split 7:3 into training and test sets. TCR Vbeta CDR3 sequencing of around 130 peripheral blood samples (roughly 43 ophthalmopathy, approximately 80 hyperthyroidism and roughly 17 progressor patients) is reported in the paper. A discovery cohort of around 100 patients, about 43 with Graves' ophthalmopathy and 57 with stable Graves' hyperthyroidism, was used to find distinguishing TCR V-J signatures. Whether ophthalmopathy could be predicted prospectively was tested in an independent validation cohort made up of some 20 hyperthyroidism patients plus 17 patients who later progressed to ophthalmopathy. Following sampling, methimazole starting at 30 mg daily was given to hyperthyroidism patients, and high-dose intravenous methylprednisolone was given to ophthalmopathy patients. The study also compared thyroid tissue and blood T-cell repertoires from roughly 6 Graves' hyperthyroidism patients.

Amplification of TCR beta CDR3 regions was carried out from RNA transcripts. For the first round of RT-PCR on the TCR CDR3, the HTBI primer set was used together with the Qiagen OneStep RT-PCR kit. Libraries were constructed in a second round of multiplex PCR, after which size selection and purification were carried out. The libraries were sequenced on an Illumina HiSeq2000 using paired-end 100 bp reads. From the authors' description of their analysis: SOAPnuke was used to process the raw data, with reads discarded if the reads contained adapters or uncalled bases, had a mean Phred below 15, or lacked an exact constant-primer or identifier match. COPE v1.2.5 was used to merge high-quality paired reads, and clonotypes were defined as unique nucleotide sequences. Clonotypes were aligned to IMGT TRBV, TRBD and TRBJ reference segments using MiTCR v1.1. Only V-J combinations with frequency above 0.0001, covering 99.2% of repertoires, were analysed. The TCS score was defined as the ratio of F50 (clonal expansion) to E x V (chaos), calculated using BLOSUM62-based TCRdist between CDR3 peptides within each V-J. Welch's t-statistics and random forest reduced some 510 V-J features to about 13, which were used in a naive Bayes classifier (R e1071). TCRdb took the public reads, trimmed them with fastp at Q25, ran MiXCR for clone calling and kept in-frame beta chains. One record per CDR3 amino acid sequence lists the most common genes and DNA. The V and J calls and clone size come from TCRdb's table, not from the authors' own analysis. This sample lists roughly 400,000 distinct CDR3 sequences; 20% to 25% were detected once. In total, the top ten clones hold less than 85% of the sample.

Findings and caveats that apply to the study as a whole: Blood samples also contained most of the expanded thyroid clonotypes (frequency above 0.001), which suggests that blood repertoires may reflect thyroid immune responses. No statistical method was used to set the sample size in advance, and investigators knew the group allocation. During validation, the model predicted progression to ophthalmopathy a median of around 7 months ahead of onset, with 60% to 71% sensitivity and about 72% specificity. A model built on a 13 V-J signature distinguished ophthalmopathy from stable hyperthyroidism, reaching 85% to 90% sensitivity and approximately 83% specificity in cross-validation and 80%/75% in testing.

This receptor was identified in a man aged 45-65 years with Graves' hyperthyroidism. The sequencing input was blood. Rearrangement joined TRBV5-1 to TRBJ1-3; no D segment can be confidently identified. The DNA is as follows: TGCGCCAGCAGCTTGGCAGCAGGTCTCACTGGAAACACCATATATTTT. The translation is CASSLAAGLTGNTIYF.